This T cell receptor (beta chain) was identified during a study of shared T cell receptors in the human thymus. CDR1 is WSHSY, CDR2 SAAADI, per germline. J lost 1 base, V lost 8 bases, and 8 bases had no gene match. This CDR3 is built from 16 residues. This clone was counted only a few times. TCRdb keeps only in-frame clones here, not all; method: immunoSEQ multiplex PCR. This table holds more than 550,000 clones, 87% found once. These data were also reused for a study on human thymus T cells. That publication notes: Obtained as resections during corrective heart surgery, the thymus tissue was then studied. Gene usage (both V and J) appeared biased in thymic and blood repertoires. Overlap was high between thymic repertoires from unrelated individuals, as reported in related research.

The rearrangement links TRBV10-2 to TRBJ1-6, with 7 bases lining up with TRBD1. This clonotype originated in a boy younger than two with a congenital heart defect. Sequenced: thymocytes. The CDR3 here is CASPGQVRSYNSPLHF. CDR3 DNA: TGCGCCAGCCCCGGACAGGTGCGGTCCTATAATTCACCCCTCCACTTT.